The text below deals with one T cell receptor (beta chain). Its antigen has not been determined. Per-nucleotide qualities are absent, and no much larger clonotype sits a single base away. TCRbeta CDR3 regions were amplified from genomic DNA using the immunoSEQ Assay, a bias-controlled multiplex PCR. Regarding the original processing steps: The number of nucleated cells in each sample was estimated by amplification of reference gene primers within the assay. To quantify the absolute abundance of each unique TCRbeta CDR3 rearrangement, sequence reads were collapsed and filtered. For each sample, productive Simpson clonality was calculated as the square root of Simpson's diversity index across productive rearrangements. TCRdb provides this immuneACCESS table in a form limited to in-frame rearrangements. Some clones are lacking; in checked studies, under half of them reflect an unresolved V gene, and why the rest are absent is not known. V, J and clone size derive from that table, while D and trimming were established from the DNA sequence. This sample holds some 46,000 clones; roughly four fifths were observed only once. Together, the top ten hold 6.5% to 9% of the sample.

The entry originates in a study of blood T cell repertoires in COVID-19 (TCRdb year 2020). Regarding the complete study: Samples from collaborators originated in the United States, Italy and Spain and spanned both the acute and convalescent phases of COVID-19. Deeply sampled blood TCRbeta repertoires from subjects exposed to, actively infected with, or recovered from COVID-19 were included in the dataset. Where HLA class I and class II types were available, the types were taken from metadata supplied by the sample provider, not from assay-based typing. The samples were drawn from the first 160 participants of the ongoing ImmuneRACE study and from 950 to 1,500 subjects provided by 6 global collaborators. The repertoires were made available in a free public database intended to serve as a resource for research on the immune response to SARS-CoV-2. The prospective study material was composed of cDNA or gDNA derived from T cells, B-cell-depleted T cells, or PBMCs. The sample metadata nearly always contained a de-identified subject ID, COVID-19 status, age in years and sex.

Overall results and qualifications from the work: The amount of clinical and demographic metadata varied by source and participant and was provided uncurated.

Whole blood was collected in K2EDTA tubes by collaborating institutions according to the institutions' own protocols. For TCRbeta analysis, collaborators shipped samples in one of three forms: frozen whole blood, isolated PBMCs, or DNA extracted from either of those sample types. The specimen was peripheral blood. This clonotype was sampled from a man between 60 and 75 years old with active COVID-19.

Here is the DNA: TGTGCCACCAGTCTTACAGGGGGCACTGAAGCTTTCTTT. Translated, this gives CATSLTGGTEAFF. The chain is made from TRBV24-1 and TRBJ1-1; 8 bases in the middle match TRBD1. Germline trimming: 6 bases from V, 4 bases from J; junction bases outside gene matches: 3. The CDR3 starts with the cysteine, ends with the phenylalanine, and has 13 residues. Of all the DNA, just the CDR3 is kept, 39 bases in frame from base 1. CDR1 and CDR2 were assigned from the germline V gene as KGHDR and SFDVKD.